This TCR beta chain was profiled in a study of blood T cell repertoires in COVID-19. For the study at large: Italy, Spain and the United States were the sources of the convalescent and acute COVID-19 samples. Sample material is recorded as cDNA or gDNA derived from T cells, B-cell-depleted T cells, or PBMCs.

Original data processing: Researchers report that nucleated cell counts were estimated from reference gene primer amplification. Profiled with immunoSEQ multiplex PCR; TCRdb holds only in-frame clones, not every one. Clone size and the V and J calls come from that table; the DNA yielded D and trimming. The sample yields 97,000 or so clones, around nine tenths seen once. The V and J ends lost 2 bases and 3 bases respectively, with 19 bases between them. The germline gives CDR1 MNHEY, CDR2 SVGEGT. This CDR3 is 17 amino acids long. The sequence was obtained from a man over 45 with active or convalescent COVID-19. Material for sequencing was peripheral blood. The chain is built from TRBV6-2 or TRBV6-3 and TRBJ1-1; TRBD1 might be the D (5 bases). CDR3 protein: CASSYEWKGHKDTEAFF. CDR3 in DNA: TGTGCCAGCAGTTACGAGTGGAAGGGGCACAAAGACACTGAAGCTTTCTTT.